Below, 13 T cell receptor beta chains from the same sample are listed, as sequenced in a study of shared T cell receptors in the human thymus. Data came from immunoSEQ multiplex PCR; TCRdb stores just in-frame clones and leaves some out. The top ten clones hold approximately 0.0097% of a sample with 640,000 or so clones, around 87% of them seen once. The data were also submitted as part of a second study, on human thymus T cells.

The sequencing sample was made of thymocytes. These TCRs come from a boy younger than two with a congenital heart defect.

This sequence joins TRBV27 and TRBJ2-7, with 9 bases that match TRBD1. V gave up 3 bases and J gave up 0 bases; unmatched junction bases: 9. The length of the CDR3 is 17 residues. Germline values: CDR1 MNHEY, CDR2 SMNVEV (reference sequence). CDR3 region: CASSFRGLTGGSYEQYF. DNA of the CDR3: TGTGCCAGCAGTTTTCGAGGTCTGACAGGGGGCTCCTACGAGCAGTACTTC.

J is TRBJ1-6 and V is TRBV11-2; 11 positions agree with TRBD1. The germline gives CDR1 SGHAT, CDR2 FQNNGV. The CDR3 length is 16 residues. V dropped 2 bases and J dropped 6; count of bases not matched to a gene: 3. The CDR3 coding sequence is TGTGCCAGCAGCTTACCGGGGACAGGGGGTAATTCACCCCTCCACTTT. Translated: CASSLPGTGGNSPLHF.

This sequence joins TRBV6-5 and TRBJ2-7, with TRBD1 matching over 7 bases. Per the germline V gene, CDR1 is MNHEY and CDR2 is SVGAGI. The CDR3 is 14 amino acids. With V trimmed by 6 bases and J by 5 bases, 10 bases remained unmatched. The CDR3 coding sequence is TGTGCCAGCAGCCTCCGACAGGGCAGGAACGAGCAGTACTTC. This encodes CASSLRQGRNEQYF.

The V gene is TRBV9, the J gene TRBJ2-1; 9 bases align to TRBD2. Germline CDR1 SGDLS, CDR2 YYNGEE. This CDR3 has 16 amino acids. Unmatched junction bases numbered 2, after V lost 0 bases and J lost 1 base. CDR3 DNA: TGTGCCAGCAGCGTAGTTAGCGGGGGTTCCTACAATGAGCAGTTCTTC. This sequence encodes CASSVVSGGSYNEQFF.

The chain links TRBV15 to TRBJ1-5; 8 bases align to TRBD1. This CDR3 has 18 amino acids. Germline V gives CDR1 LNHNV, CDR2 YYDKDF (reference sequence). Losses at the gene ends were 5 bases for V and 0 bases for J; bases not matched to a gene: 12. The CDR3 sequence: CATSSPRGLLYSNQPQHF. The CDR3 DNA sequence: TGTGCCACCAGCTCGCCCAGGGGGCTGCTCTATAGCAATCAGCCCCAGCATTTT.

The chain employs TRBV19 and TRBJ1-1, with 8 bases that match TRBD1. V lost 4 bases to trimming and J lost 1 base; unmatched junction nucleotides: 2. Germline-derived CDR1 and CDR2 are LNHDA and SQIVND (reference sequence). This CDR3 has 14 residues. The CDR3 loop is CASSSRGPNTEAFF. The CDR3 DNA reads TGTGCCAGTAGTAGCAGGGGGCCGAACACTGAAGCTTTCTTT.

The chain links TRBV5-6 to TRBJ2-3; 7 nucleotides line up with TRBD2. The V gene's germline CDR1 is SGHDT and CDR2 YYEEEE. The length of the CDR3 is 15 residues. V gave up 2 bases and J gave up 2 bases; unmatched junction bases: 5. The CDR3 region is CASSFASGATDTQYF. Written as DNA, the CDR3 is TGTGCCAGCAGCTTTGCTAGCGGAGCCACAGATACGCAGTATTTT.

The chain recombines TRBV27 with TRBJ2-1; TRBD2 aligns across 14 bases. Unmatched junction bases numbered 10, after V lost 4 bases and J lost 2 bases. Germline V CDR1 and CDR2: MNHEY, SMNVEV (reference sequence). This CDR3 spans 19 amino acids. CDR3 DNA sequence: TGTGCCAGCAGTTCACCCGGGACTAGCGGGAGTTTTACCTACAATGAGCAGTTCTTC. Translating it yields CASSSPGTSGSFTYNEQFF.

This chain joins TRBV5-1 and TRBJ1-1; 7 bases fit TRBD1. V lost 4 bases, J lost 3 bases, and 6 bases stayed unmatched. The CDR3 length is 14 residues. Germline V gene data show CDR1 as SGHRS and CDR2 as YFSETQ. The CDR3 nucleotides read TGCGCCAGCAGCCACGGACAGGTTCACACTGAAGCTTTCTTT. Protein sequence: CASSHGQVHTEAFF.

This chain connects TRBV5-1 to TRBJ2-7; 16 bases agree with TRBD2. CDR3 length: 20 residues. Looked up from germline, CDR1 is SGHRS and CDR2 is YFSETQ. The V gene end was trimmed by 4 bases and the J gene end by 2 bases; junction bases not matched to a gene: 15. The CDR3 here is CASSGARTVGLAGGTYEQYF. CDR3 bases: TGCGCCAGCAGCGGCGCTCGGACAGTGGGACTAGCGGGAGGGACCTACGAGCAGTACTTC.

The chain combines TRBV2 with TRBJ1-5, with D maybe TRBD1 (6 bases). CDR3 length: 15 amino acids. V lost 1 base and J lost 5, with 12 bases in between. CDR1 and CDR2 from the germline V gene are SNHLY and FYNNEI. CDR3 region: CASSEGGGQDQPQHF. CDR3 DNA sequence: TGTGCCAGCAGTGAAGGCGGGGGGCAGGATCAGCCCCAGCATTTT.

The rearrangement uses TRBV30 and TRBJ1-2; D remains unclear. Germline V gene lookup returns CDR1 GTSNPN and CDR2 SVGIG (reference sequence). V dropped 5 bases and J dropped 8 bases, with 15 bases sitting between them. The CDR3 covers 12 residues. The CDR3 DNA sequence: TGTGCCTGGTTGTGGAGAGGTAACGGCTACACCTTC. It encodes CAWLWRGNGYTF. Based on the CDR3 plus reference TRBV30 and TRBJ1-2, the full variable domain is SQTIHQWPATLVQPVGSPLSLECTVEGTSNPNLYWYRQAAGRGLQLLFYSVGIGQISSEVPQNLSASRPQDRQFILSSKKLLLSDSGFYLCAWLWRGNGYTFGSGTRLTVV.

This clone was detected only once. The CDR3 bases are TGTGCCAGCAGTTGGTCGAGCGGGAGGCCCCAAGAGACCCAGTACTTC. Its translation is CASSWSSGRPQETQYF. The genes are TRBV6-6 and TRBJ2-5; 9 bases line up with TRBD2. V lost 4 bases, J lost 1 base, and 7 bases stayed unmatched. CDR3 length: 16 residues. The V gene's germline CDR1 is MNHNY and CDR2 SVGAGI (reference sequence).